This T cell receptor beta chain was retrieved from a study of blood T cell repertoires in COVID-19. The repertoire was sequenced with immunoSEQ multiplex PCR; TCRdb's copy has only in-frame clones and lacks some. The table has about 190,000 clones, roughly nine tenths seen once. This TCR derives from a man aged 35 to 55 with acute or convalescent COVID-19. Sequenced input: peripheral blood.

CDR3 residues: CASSIRGGPSDNEQFF. The DNA of the CDR3 is TGTGCCAGTAGTATCCGGGGGGGACCTAGCGACAATGAGCAGTTCTTC. The J gene is TRBJ2-1, the V gene TRBV19, with 8 bases identical to TRBD2. J gave up 5 bases and V 3 bases, and 9 bases lay outside the gene matches. The germline gives CDR1 LNHDA, CDR2 SQIVND (reference sequence). The CDR3 is made up of 16 amino acids.